Listed below are T cell receptor beta chains from one sample, sequenced in a study of early T cells in non-severe SARS-CoV-2 infection. TCRdb analysed the 5' RACE reads with MiXCR anew, one entry per CDR3 protein. The sample lists roughly 75,000 distinct CDR3 sequences, more than 9% seen once, with about 4.8% in the top ten. The sample consisted of whole blood. These receptors originate from an adult who was a healthcare worker with PCR-confirmed SARS-CoV-2 infection or an uninfected control (not recorded which). Each CDR3 is given with its conserved first and last residue. The D gene is left open where the match is weak. Rows may omit the clone size; those that give it use once, few, many or a size class.

J gene	clone size	V gene	D gene	CDR3 DNA	CDR3 protein
TRBJ2-7	many	TRBV28	NA	TGTGCCAGTCGACAGGGACTCGCCGAGCAGTACTTC	CASRQGLAEQYF
TRBJ1-6	many	TRBV7-9	TRBD1	TGTGCCAGCAGCCCCGGACAGGGTTTGGCCCTCCACTTT	CASSPGQGLALHF
TRBJ2-3	NA	TRBV5-6	TRBD2	TGTGCCAGCAGACTAGCGAGCACAGATACGCAGTATTTT	CASRLASTDTQYF
TRBJ1-4	many	TRBV5-4	TRBD1	TGTGCCAGCAGCATCGGGACAGCTAATGAAAAACTGTTTTTT	CASSIGTANEKLFF
TRBJ1-1	many	TRBV10-2	NA	TGCGCCAGCAGTGAGTCGAGCACTGAAGCTTTCTTT	CASSESSTEAFF
TRBJ2-7	many	TRBV27	NA	TGTGCCAGCGCGGTCGGCTACGAGCAGTACTTC	CASAVGYEQYF
TRBJ2-4	many	TRBV14	NA	TGTGCCAGCAGCCAGTCCCTGGGCGGGAACATTCAGTACTTC	CASSQSLGGNIQYF
TRBJ2-5	many	TRBV11-2	NA	TGTGCCAGCAGCTTGGGGTCCTCCCCAGAGACCCAGTACTTC	CASSLGSSPETQYF
TRBJ2-2	few	TRBV5-6	TRBD1	TGTGCCAGCAGCTTGTACCTACAGGGGGCGAACACCGGGGAGCTGTTTTTT	CASSLYLQGANTGELFF
TRBJ2-1	NA	TRBV28	NA	TGTGCCAGCAGTTCGGGGGACTCTAATGAGCAGTTCTTC	CASSSGDSNEQFF